This entry lists 29 T cell receptor beta chains sequenced from one sample in a study of PD-L1 blockade in urothelial cancer. TCRdb's table, derived via immunoSEQ multiplex PCR, lists solely in-frame clones and lacks some. The table records roughly 63,000 clones, about four fifths of them present only once. Time point given: pretreatment peripheral blood. Sample: PBMCs, taken around atezolizumab (anti-PD-L1) treatment. The receptor source for this set is a man between 65 and 79 years old with urothelial cancer.

V gene TRBV11-2 combines with J gene TRBJ1-4; no reliable D call. The CDR3 totals 12 residues. V lost 9 bases and J lost 3, with 8 bases in between. Germline assignment: CDR1 SGHAT and CDR2 FQNNGV. This chain's CDR3 is CASTEANEKLFF. In DNA form, the CDR3 reads TGTGCCAGTACGGAGGCTAATGAAAAACTGTTTTTT.

The J gene is TRBJ1-5, the V gene TRBV19, with 8 bases lining up with TRBD1. The germline gives CDR1 LNHDA, CDR2 SQIVND (reference sequence). This CDR3 region has 15 residues. The ends lost 5 bases at V and 1 base at J; junction bases unmatched: 4. CDR3 sequence: CASSLTGESNQPQHF. CDR3 nucleotides: TGTGCCAGTAGTTTGACAGGGGAAAGCAATCAGCCCCAGCATTTT.

This chain connects TRBV5-4 to TRBJ2-2; TRBD1 might be the D (6 bases). Trimming left V 6 bases short and J 2 bases short, with 11 bases between. Per the germline V gene, CDR1 is SGHNT and CDR2 is YYREEE (reference sequence). CDR3 length: 14 amino acids. CDR3 amino acids: CASTDRFNTGELFF. CDR3 coding DNA: TGTGCCAGCACTGACAGGTTCAACACCGGGGAGCTGTTTTTT. Together with reference TRBV5-4 and TRBJ2-2, the CDR3 gives the full variable domain: ETGVTQSPTHLIKTRGQQVTLRCSSQSGHNTVSWYQQALGQGPQFIFQYYREEENGRGNFPPRFSGLQFPNYSSELNVNALELDDSALYLCASTDRFNTGELFFGEGSRLTVL.

About this clone: At one end, the junction sequence differs from germline, possibly due to a read error. The rearrangement links TRBV7-2 to TRBJ1-4, with a possible D match to TRBD1 (6 bases). Looked up from germline, CDR1 is SGHTA and CDR2 is FQGNSA. The CDR3 is 14 amino acids. CDR3: CASSTGTTNEKLFF. In nucleotides, the CDR3 is TGTGCCAGCAGCACCGGGACAACGAATGAAAAACTGTTTTTT.

The chain uses TRBV5-4 and TRBJ1-1; 9 bases agree with TRBD1. The CDR3 length is 15 residues. Germline-derived CDR1 and CDR2 are SGHNT and YYREEE (reference sequence). V lost 4 bases and J lost 5; bases outside the gene matches: 9. CDR3 sequence (DNA): TGTGCCAGCAGCCCACAACAGGGGGCGATTACTGAAGCTTTCTTT. Amino acid sequence: CASSPQQGAITEAFF.

The chain joins TRBV6-1 to TRBJ2-5; D is perhaps TRBD2 (6 bases). CDR3 length equals 13 residues. Germline CDR1 and CDR2: MNHNS and SASEGT. V was pared by 6 bases and J by 7 bases, with 15 bases between. The CDR3 loop is CASSGGELGTQYF. The CDR3 coding sequence is TGTGCCAGCAGCGGAGGGGAGTTAGGGACCCAGTACTTC.

The chain recombines TRBV2 with TRBJ2-1; tentative D call: TRBD2 (5 bases). This CDR3 is 13 amino acids long. The germline V gene has CDR1 SNHLY and CDR2 FYNNEI. V lost 6 bases, J lost 9 bases, and 15 bases lay in between. The CDR3 DNA sequence: TGTGCCAGCAGCAATCTCGGAGGCGTTGAGCAGTTCTTC. As protein: CASSNLGGVEQFF.

V gene TRBV5-1 combines with J gene TRBJ1-4; weak D call: TRBD1 (6 bases). With 0 bases removed from V and 4 bases from J, the gap between germline ends came to 10 bases. The germline V gene has CDR1 SGHRS and CDR2 YFSETQ. The CDR3 has 15 amino acids. CDR3 coding DNA: TGCGCCAGCAGCTTGGACGGACAGAGTAATGAAAAACTGTTTTTT. Translation gives CASSLDGQSNEKLFF.

V and J are TRBV7-3 and TRBJ2-1; 9 bases line up with TRBD2. The V and J ends lost 2 bases and 5 bases, in that order; junction bases with no gene match: 1. Germline V gene sequence: CDR1 SGHTA, CDR2 FQGTGA. This CDR3 is built from 14 residues. CDR3 DNA: TGTGCCAGCAGCTTATCTAGCGGGGACAATGAGCAGTTCTTC. Amino acids: CASSLSSGDNEQFF.

The V gene is TRBV19, the J gene TRBJ2-1, with TRBD2 identical over 7 bases. This CDR3 region has 14 residues. With 10 bases clipped from V and 5 bases from J, the junction kept 11 bases outside the gene matches. CDR1 and CDR2 (germline): LNHDA, SQIVND (reference sequence). The CDR3 loop is CATKGGGEDNEQFF. DNA of the CDR3: TGTGCCACTAAGGGCGGGGGAGAGGACAATGAGCAGTTCTTC.

The table lists this clone with a few counts. The genes are TRBV11-3 and TRBJ2-5; TRBD1 matches 7 bases. CDR3 length: 17 residues. Germline V lookup: CDR1 SGHNT, CDR2 YENEEA. The ends lost 5 bases at V and 2 bases at J; junction bases unmatched: 14. The CDR3 loop is CASSPLTTGLIQETQYF. The CDR3 coding sequence is TGTGCCAGCAGCCCCCTTACGACAGGGTTAATACAAGAGACCCAGTACTTC.

The rearrangement joins TRBV27 to TRBJ2-7; 7 nucleotides agree with TRBD1. V lost 8 bases and J lost 4; bases outside the gene matches: 8. CDR1 MNHEY and CDR2 SMNVEV come from the germline V gene (reference sequence). The CDR3 length is 13 residues. CDR3 nucleotide sequence: TGTGCCAGCGGGTTGACAGGGAGATACGAGCAGTACTTC. Its protein is CASGLTGRYEQYF.

The rearrangement joins TRBV4-2 to TRBJ2-1; TRBD2 matches 12 bases. CDR1 and CDR2 from the germline V gene are LGHNA and YNFKEQ. V lost 0 bases to trimming and J lost 5 bases; unmatched junction nucleotides: 5. The CDR3 covers 17 residues. CDR3 DNA sequence: TGTGCCAGCAGCCAAGATCAGACTAGCGGGAGACACAATGAGCAGTTCTTC. This sequence encodes CASSQDQTSGRHNEQFF.

The CDR3 nucleotides read TGTGCCACCAGCAGAGAAGCGGGTGGGGGTTCAGATACGCAGTATTTT. Translation gives CATSREAGGGSDTQYF. This chain links TRBV15 with TRBJ2-3, with D possibly matching TRBD2 (6 bases). CDR1 and CDR2 from the germline V gene are LNHNV and YYDKDF (reference sequence). V lost 0 bases to trimming and J lost 4 bases, with 14 bases between them. This CDR3 comprises 16 residues.

This clone has a single count. This chain uses TRBV29-1 with TRBJ2-5, with 7 positions matching TRBD2. TRBJ2-7 matches the DNA end more closely, so the J call is doubtful. This CDR3 contains 12 residues. In germline, CDR1 is SQVTM, CDR2 ANQGSEA. In DNA, the CDR3 is TGCAGCGCTCGCCGGGGGGAATACGAGCAGTACTTC. Residues: CSARRGEYEQYF.

This clone has just a few counts. The chain recombines TRBV5-1 with TRBJ1-2, with 11 bases fitting TRBD1. Germline assignment: CDR1 SGHRS and CDR2 YFSETQ. The CDR3 has 15 amino acids. Trimming took 3 bases from V and 4 from J; bases not matched to a gene: 5. DNA of the CDR3: TGCGCCAGCAGCTGGGGACAGGGGGATGGCTATGGCTACACCTTC. It codes for CASSWGQGDGYGYTF.

This clone was seen just once. The chain recombines TRBV4-1 with TRBJ2-5; D may be TRBD2 (5 bases). This CDR3 is built from 15 residues. Germline V gene data show CDR1 as MGHRA and CDR2 as YSYEKL. The germline V and J ends were trimmed by 0 bases and 5 bases, with 13 bases remaining between them. The chain's CDR3 is CASSQEARGSETQYF. DNA for the CDR3: TGCGCCAGCAGCCAAGAGGCCCGGGGATCGGAGACCCAGTACTTC.

The V and J genes are TRBV2 and TRBJ2-1; 8 nucleotides align to TRBD2. V lost 8 bases to trimming and J lost 6 bases; unmatched junction nucleotides: 12. Germline CDR1 SNHLY, CDR2 FYNNEI. CDR3 length equals 15 residues. This CDR3 is CASQPREGPPNEQFF. The CDR3 nucleotides are TGTGCCAGCCAGCCCCGGGAGGGCCCCCCCAATGAGCAGTTCTTC. The complete variable domain, with remaining parts taken from reference TRBV2 and TRBJ2-1, reads EPEVTQTPSHQVTQMGQEVILRCVPISNHLYFYWYRQILGQKVEFLVSFYNNEISEKSEIFDDQFSVERPDGSNFTLKIRSTKLEDSAMYFCASQPREGPPNEQFFGPGTRLTVL.

The chain couples TRBV7-2 to TRBJ2-7; 8 bases are a match to TRBD2. The CDR3 has 17 residues. Germline values: CDR1 SGHTA, CDR2 FQGNSA. V lost 5 bases and J lost 1; bases outside the gene matches: 13. CDR3 bases: TGTGCCAGCAGCCAGACGGGGGCGGGAGGTGGGTCCTACGAGCAGTACTTC. Translated: CASSQTGAGGGSYEQYF. Supplemented by reference TRBV7-2 and TRBJ2-7, the full variable domain reads GAGVSQSPSNKVTEKGKDVELRCDPISGHTALYWYRQSLGQGLEFLIYFQGNSAPDKSGLPSDRFSAERTGGSVSTLTIQRTQQEDSAVYLCASSQTGAGGGSYEQYFGPGTRLTVT.

The rearrangement joins TRBV7-3 to TRBJ2-1, with D maybe TRBD1 (5 bases). The CDR3 length is 15 residues. Trimming stripped 5 bases from V and 5 bases from J, with 16 bases between. The V gene's germline CDR1 is SGHTA and CDR2 FQGTGA. CDR3 sequence: CASSPQGRLDNEQFF. DNA of the CDR3: TGTGCCAGCAGCCCGCAGGGTAGGCTTGACAATGAGCAGTTCTTC. Variable domain in full (rest from reference TRBV7-3 and TRBJ2-1): GAGVSQTPSNKVTEKGKYVELRCDPISGHTALYWYRQSLGQGPEFLIYFQGTGAADDSGLPNDRFFAVRPEGSVSTLKIQRTERGDSAVYLCASSPQGRLDNEQFFGPGTRLTVL.

This chain uses TRBV6-1 with TRBJ2-5; TRBD1 is a possible D gene (6 bases). V gave up 8 bases and J gave up 1 base, with 11 bases separating them. Germline assignment: CDR1 MNHNS and CDR2 SASEGT. The CDR3 spans 13 residues. The CDR3 DNA reads as TGTGCCAGCGCCTGGACAGTCCAAGAGACCCAGTACTTC. Translating gives CASAWTVQETQYF.

The chain recombines TRBV28 with TRBJ1-2; possible D gene TRBD1, 5 bases. The CDR3 sequence is 12 residues long. CDR1 is MDHEN and CDR2 is SYDVKM in the germline V gene. Trimming left V 10 bases short and J 0 bases short, with 9 bases between. In DNA, the CDR3 is TGTGCCACCCGACAGACTAACTATGGCTACACCTTC. Its protein product is CATRQTNYGYTF.

V gene TRBV5-1 combines with J gene TRBJ2-5; D may be TRBD1 (6 bases). The CDR3 totals 14 residues. With 0 bases removed from V and 5 bases from J, the gap between germline ends came to 11 bases. Germline V gives CDR1 SGHRS, CDR2 YFSETQ. The CDR3 DNA reads as TGCGCCAGCAGCTTGGAGGACAGACGGGAGACCCAGTACTTC. Residues: CASSLEDRRETQYF. Supplemented by reference TRBV5-1 and TRBJ2-5, the full variable domain reads KAGVTQTPRYLIKTRGQQVTLSCSPISGHRSVSWYQQTPGQGLQFLFEYFSETQRNKGNFPGRFSGRQFSNSRSEMNVSTLELGDSALYLCASSLEDRRETQYFGPGTRLLVL.

The chain couples TRBV10-3 to TRBJ2-7; maybe TRBD1 (6 bases). The CDR3 has 13 amino acids. Per the germline V gene, CDR1 is ENHRY and CDR2 is SYGVKD. V was pared by 8 bases and J by 3 bases, with 14 bases between. As DNA, the CDR3 is TGTGCCATCGGGGCAGGGGTAGACTACGAGCAGTACTTC. Its protein product is CAIGAGVDYEQYF.

The chain links TRBV4-2 to TRBJ2-7, with D possibly matching TRBD2 (6 bases). Trimming took off 3 bases at V and 6 bases at J, with 15 bases between the two ends. CDR1 is LGHNA, CDR2 YNFKEQ, per germline. CDR3 length: 14 residues. CDR3 coding DNA: TGTGCCAGCAGCCAGGAACCACTAGCTGGCGAGCAGTACTTC. It codes for CASSQEPLAGEQYF.

This clone came up once. This sequence joins TRBV5-1 and TRBJ2-3, with 9 bases matching TRBD2. The ends lost 0 bases at V and 0 bases at J; junction bases unmatched: 8. This CDR3 is 18 amino acids long. In germline, CDR1 is SGHRS, CDR2 YFSETQ. The DNA of the CDR3 is TGCGCCAGCAGCTTGGCGACTAGCGGTAGTCCTAGCACAGATACGCAGTATTTT. This translates into CASSLATSGSPSTDTQYF.

The chain combines TRBV2 with TRBJ2-2; no clear D gene. Trimming took off 6 bases at V and 6 bases at J, with 5 bases between the two ends. CDR3 length: 11 amino acids. Germline V gene sequence: CDR1 SNHLY, CDR2 FYNNEI. For the CDR3, the DNA is TGTGCCAGCAGCCAGGCCGGGGAGCTGTTTTTT. Translated, it gives CASSQAGELFF.

This clone was recorded only once. V is TRBV7-9 and J is TRBJ1-1; 7 nucleotides align to TRBD1. Germline V gene sequence: CDR1 SEHNR, CDR2 FQNEAQ (reference sequence). The V segment lost 5 bases and the J segment 3 bases; nucleotides outside the gene matches: 3. This CDR3 spans 13 amino acids. The chain's CDR3 is CASSVQGDTEAFF. The CDR3 DNA follows: TGTGCCAGCAGCGTTCAGGGGGACACTGAAGCTTTCTTT.

V gene TRBV7-6 combines with J gene TRBJ2-1, with 7 bases lining up with TRBD2. Per germline, CDR1 SGHVS and CDR2 FNYEAQ. V shed 8 bases and J 0 bases; nucleotides not matched to a gene: 7. This CDR3 spans 15 amino acids. The CDR3 is CASVRGGSSYNEQFF. As DNA, the CDR3 is TGTGCCAGCGTACGAGGCGGGAGCTCCTACAATGAGCAGTTCTTC.